A single sample gave rise to the 8 T cell receptor beta chains below, sequenced in a study of brain T cells in children with intractable seizures. Profiling relied on immunoSEQ multiplex PCR, and the TCRdb table lists in-frame clones only, not all of them. Here the sample spans 65,000 to 85,000 clones, 93% being singletons. The sequencing used peripheral blood, collected at surgery. The source is a boy less than two years old with tuberous sclerosis and intractable seizures.

V gene TRBV19 combines with J gene TRBJ2-7, with 7 bases fitting TRBD2. The CDR3 covers 15 residues. Germline V gives CDR1 LNHDA, CDR2 SQIVND (reference sequence). Trimming took 4 bases from V and 1 from J; bases not matched to a gene: 7. The CDR3 sequence: CASSTAGGGSYEQYF. CDR3 DNA sequence: TGTGCCAGTAGTACCGCTGGGGGGGGATCCTACGAGCAGTACTTC.

The chain couples TRBV7-6 to TRBJ2-1; tentative D call: TRBD2 (5 bases). The V end lost 4 bases, the J end lost 1 base, and 14 bases lay between the germline ends. The CDR3 totals 16 residues. Germline lookup yields CDR1 SGHVS and CDR2 FNYEAQ. The CDR3 sequence: CASSSPFRGSYNEQFF. CDR3 bases: TGTGCCAGCAGCTCCCCCTTCCGGGGTTCCTACAATGAGCAGTTCTTC. Looking up the rest from reference TRBV7-6 and TRBJ2-1 gives the full variable domain: GAGVSQSPRYKVTKRGQDVALRCDPISGHVSLYWYRQALGQGPEFLTYFNYEAQQDKSGLPNDRFSAERPEGSISTLTIQRTEQRDSAMYRCASSSPFRGSYNEQFFGPGTRLTVL.

V is TRBV9 and J is TRBJ2-1; D remains unclear. The CDR3 extends over 17 amino acids. Trimming shortened V by 0 bases and J by 2 bases, and 15 bases separated the two germline ends. CDR1 is SGDLS and CDR2 is YYNGEE in the germline V gene. CDR3 amino acids: CASSVELMGSAYNEQFF. In nucleotides, the CDR3 is TGTGCCAGCAGCGTAGAGTTAATGGGGTCCGCCTACAATGAGCAGTTCTTC.

The chain uses TRBV19 and TRBJ1-1; the D is unclear. The CDR3 runs to 15 residues. V gave up 5 bases and J gave up 0 bases, with 13 bases separating them. Germline V gene sequence: CDR1 LNHDA, CDR2 SQIVND (reference sequence). The CDR3 coding sequence is TGTGCCAGTAGTCTCGGGAGCGGGGTGAACACTGAAGCTTTCTTT. As protein: CASSLGSGVNTEAFF.

The chain combines TRBV11-2 with TRBJ2-1; 12 bases fit TRBD2. Germline V gene sequence: CDR1 SGHAT, CDR2 FQNNGV. The CDR3 sequence is 14 residues long. Trimming took 9 bases from V and 6 from J; bases not matched to a gene: 6. The DNA of the CDR3 is TGTGCCAGTAAACTAGCGGGAGGACGCAATGAGCAGTTCTTC. This encodes CASKLAGGRNEQFF.

This clone is a singleton in its sample. The chain links TRBV28 to TRBJ1-5; maybe TRBD1 (6 bases). Germline V gene sequence: CDR1 MDHEN, CDR2 SYDVKM. V was pared by 1 base and J by 7 bases, with 14 bases between. This CDR3 is built from 15 residues. The DNA of the CDR3 is TGTGCCAGCAGTTTATTGCAGGGGTTAGGGCAGCCCCAGCATTTT. Residues: CASSLLQGLGQPQHF.

The genes are TRBV12-5 and TRBJ2-1; 15 nucleotides align to TRBD2. J gave up 0 bases and V 4 bases, and 10 bases lay outside the gene matches. Germline V lookup: CDR1 LGHNT, CDR2 FRNRAP. The CDR3 length is 20 residues. The CDR3 coding sequence is TGTGCTAGTGGTTATGTGATCAGGACTAGCGGGAGGGCCTCCTACAATGAGCAGTTCTTC. It yields the protein CASGYVIRTSGRASYNEQFF. Looking up the rest from reference TRBV12-5 and TRBJ2-1 gives the full variable domain: DARVTQTPRHKVTEMGQEVTMRCQPILGHNTVFWYRQTMMQGLELLAYFRNRAPLDDSGMPKDRFSAEMPDATLATLKIQPSEPRDSAVYFCASGYVIRTSGRASYNEQFFGPGTRLTVL.

CDR3 coding DNA: TGTGCCAGCAGGTTAGCGGGGGAGAATACGCAGTATTTT. Protein product: CASRLAGENTQYF. The genes are TRBV27 and TRBJ2-3; 9 nucleotides line up with TRBD2. V was pared by 6 bases and J by 7 bases, with 5 bases of the junction left unmatched. The CDR3 covers 13 residues. Germline V gives CDR1 MNHEY, CDR2 SMNVEV (reference sequence).